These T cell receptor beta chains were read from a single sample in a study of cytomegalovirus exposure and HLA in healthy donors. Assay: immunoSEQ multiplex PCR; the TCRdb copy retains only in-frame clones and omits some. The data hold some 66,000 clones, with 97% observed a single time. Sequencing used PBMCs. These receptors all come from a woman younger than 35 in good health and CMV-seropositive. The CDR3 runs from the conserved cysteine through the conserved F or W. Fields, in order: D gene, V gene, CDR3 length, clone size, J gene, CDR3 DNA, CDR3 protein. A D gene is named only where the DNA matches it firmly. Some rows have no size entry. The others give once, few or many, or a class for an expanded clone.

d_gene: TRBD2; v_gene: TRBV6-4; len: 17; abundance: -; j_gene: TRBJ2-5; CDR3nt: TGTGCCAGCAGTGACCCGTGGAAGCGGGAGGCTCAAGAGACCCAGTACTTC; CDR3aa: CASSDPWKREAQETQYF
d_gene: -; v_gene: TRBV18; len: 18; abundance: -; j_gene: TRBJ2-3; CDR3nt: TGTGCCAGCTCACCATTGACCCACAGAGCTCGTGACACAGATACGCAGTATTTT; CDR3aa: CASSPLTHRARDTDTQYF
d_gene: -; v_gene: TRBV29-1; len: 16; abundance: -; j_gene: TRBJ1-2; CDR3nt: TGCAGCGTTGAAGATCAGAGGGGAGGACTTAACTATGGCTACACCTTC; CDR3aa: CSVEDQRGGLNYGYTF
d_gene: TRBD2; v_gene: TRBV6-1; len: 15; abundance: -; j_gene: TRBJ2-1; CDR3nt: TGTGCCAGCAGTGAATTAGCGGGAGGGGAGAATGAGCAGTTCTTC; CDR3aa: CASSELAGGENEQFF
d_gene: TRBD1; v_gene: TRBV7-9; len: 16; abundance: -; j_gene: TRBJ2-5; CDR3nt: TGTGCCAGCAGCTTTTTTTTAGCAGGGGGTACAGAGACCCAGTACTTC; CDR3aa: CASSFFLAGGTETQYF
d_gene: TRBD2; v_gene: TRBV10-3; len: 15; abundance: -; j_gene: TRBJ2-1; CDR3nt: TGTGCCACTAGCGGGGGGGTGGCAGGGTCCAATGAGCAGTTCTTC; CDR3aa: CATSGGVAGSNEQFF
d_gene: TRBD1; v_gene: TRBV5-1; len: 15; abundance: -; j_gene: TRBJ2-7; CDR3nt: TGCGCCAGCAGCAACCGGGACAGTAGCTCCTACGAGCAGTACTTC; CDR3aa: CASSNRDSSSYEQYF
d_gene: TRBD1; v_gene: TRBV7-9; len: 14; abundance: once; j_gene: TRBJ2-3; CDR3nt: TGTGCCAGCAGCCTAGGGGACAGGACAGATACGCAGTATTTT; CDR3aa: CASSLGDRTDTQYF
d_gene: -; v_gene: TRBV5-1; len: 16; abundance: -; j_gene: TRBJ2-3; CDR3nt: TGCGCCAGCAGCTCAGCGGGCGGGGGCCCCCCCGATACGCAGTATTTT; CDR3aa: CASSSAGGGPPDTQYF
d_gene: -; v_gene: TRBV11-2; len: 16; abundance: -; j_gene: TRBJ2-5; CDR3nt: TGTGCCAGCAGCTTGAGGCCTAGCCTTGAACAAGAGACCCAGTACTTC; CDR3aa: CASSLRPSLEQETQYF
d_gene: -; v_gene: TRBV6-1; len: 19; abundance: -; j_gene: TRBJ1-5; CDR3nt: TGTGCCAGCAGTGAAAAGTTCATTCTGACATCTCTACGGAATCAGCCCCAGCATTTT; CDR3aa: CASSEKFILTSLRNQPQHF
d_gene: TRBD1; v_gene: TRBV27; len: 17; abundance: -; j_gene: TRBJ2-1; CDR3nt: TGTGCCAGCAGTTTATTTCCGACAGGGAAAGTCTACAATGAGCAGTTCTTC; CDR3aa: CASSLFPTGKVYNEQFF
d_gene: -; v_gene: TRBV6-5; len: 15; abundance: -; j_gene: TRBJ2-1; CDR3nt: TGTGCCAGCAGTCCTTCCGGGACTTCCGAATATGAGCAGTTCTTC; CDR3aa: CASSPSGTSEYEQFF
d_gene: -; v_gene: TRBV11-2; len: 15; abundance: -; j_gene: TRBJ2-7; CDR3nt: TGTGCCAGCAGCTTTGCGGTCGAGGGCTACTACGAGCAGTACTTC; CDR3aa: CASSFAVEGYYEQYF
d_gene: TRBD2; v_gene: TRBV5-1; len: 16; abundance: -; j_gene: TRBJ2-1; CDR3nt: TGCGCCAGCAGCCGGTTCAGGGCGGGAGGGGGCAATGAGCAGTTCTTC; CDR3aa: CASSRFRAGGGNEQFF
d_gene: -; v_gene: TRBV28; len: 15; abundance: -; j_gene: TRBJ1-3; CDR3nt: TGTGCCAGCAGTGAGGGGGAAAGGGCGGGAAACACCATATATTTT; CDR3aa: CASSEGERAGNTIYF
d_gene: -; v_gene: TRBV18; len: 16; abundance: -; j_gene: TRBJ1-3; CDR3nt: TGTGCCAGCTCACCCCTCGGACAGCTCTCTGGAAACACCATATATTTT; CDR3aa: CASSPLGQLSGNTIYF
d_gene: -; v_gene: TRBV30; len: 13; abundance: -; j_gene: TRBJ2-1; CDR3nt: TGTGCCTGGAGTGACTCCAGACAGAATGAGCAGTTCTTC; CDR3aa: CAWSDSRQNEQFF
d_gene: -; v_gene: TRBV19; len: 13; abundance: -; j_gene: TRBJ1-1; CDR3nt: TGTGCCAGTATTAAGGGGCGAAACACTGAAGCTTTCTTT; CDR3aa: CASIKGRNTEAFF
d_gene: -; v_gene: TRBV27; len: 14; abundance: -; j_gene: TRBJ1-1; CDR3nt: TGTGCCAGCGGCTGGACGGGCCGGGGTACTGAAGCTTTCTTT; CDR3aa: CASGWTGRGTEAFF
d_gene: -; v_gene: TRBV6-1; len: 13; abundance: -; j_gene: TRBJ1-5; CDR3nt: TGTGCCAGCAGTGATACAGGGAATCAGCCCCAGCATTTT; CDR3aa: CASSDTGNQPQHF
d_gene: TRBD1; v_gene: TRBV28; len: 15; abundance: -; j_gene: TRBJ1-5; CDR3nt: TGTGCCAGCAGTCCCGGGACAGGGGAAAGACAGCCCCAGCATTTT; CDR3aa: CASSPGTGERQPQHF
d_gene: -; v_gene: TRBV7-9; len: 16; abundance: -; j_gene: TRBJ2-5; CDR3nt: TGTGCCAGCAGCTCCCACGTCGTAGACAGCCAAGAGACCCAGTACTTC; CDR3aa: CASSSHVVDSQETQYF
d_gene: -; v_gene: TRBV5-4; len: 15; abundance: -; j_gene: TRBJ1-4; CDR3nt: TGTGCCAGCAGCCCGACGACCCTAGGTGACGAAAAACTGTTTTTT; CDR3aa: CASSPTTLGDEKLFF
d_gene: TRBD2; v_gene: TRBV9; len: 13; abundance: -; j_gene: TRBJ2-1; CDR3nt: TGTGCCAGCAGCCCCCGGACTAGCGGGAGTGTGTTCTTC; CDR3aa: CASSPRTSGSVFF
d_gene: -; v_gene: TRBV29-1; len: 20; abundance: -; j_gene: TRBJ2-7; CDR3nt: TGCAGCGTTGAAATAGTTTCCGGGACAGGGATCACTAGCGGGATCTACGAGCAGTACTTC; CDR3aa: CSVEIVSGTGITSGIYEQYF
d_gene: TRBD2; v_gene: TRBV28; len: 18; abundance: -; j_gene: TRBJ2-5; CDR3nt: TGTGCCAGCAGTTTATGGCTAGCGGGAGCCCCAATAAGAGAGACCCAGTACTTC; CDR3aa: CASSLWLAGAPIRETQYF
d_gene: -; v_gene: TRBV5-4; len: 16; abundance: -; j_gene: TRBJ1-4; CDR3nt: TGTGCCAGCAGCTATCAACCGGGACTAGTGGGGGAAAAACTGTTTTTT; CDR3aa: CASSYQPGLVGEKLFF
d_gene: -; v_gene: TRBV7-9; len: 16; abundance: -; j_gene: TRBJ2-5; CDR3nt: TGTGCCAGCAGCTTAGCTCGGCTAGGAGGAGGAGAGACCCAGTACTTC; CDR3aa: CASSLARLGGGETQYF
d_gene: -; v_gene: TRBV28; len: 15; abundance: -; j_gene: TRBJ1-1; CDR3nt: TGTGCCAGCATTCCACCGGGCAGGGGGAACACTGAAGCTTTCTTT; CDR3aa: CASIPPGRGNTEAFF
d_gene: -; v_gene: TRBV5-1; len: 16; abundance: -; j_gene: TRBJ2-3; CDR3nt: TGCGCCAGCAGCTTTCTCCCCGGTTTGAGCACAGATACGCAGTATTTT; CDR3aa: CASSFLPGLSTDTQYF
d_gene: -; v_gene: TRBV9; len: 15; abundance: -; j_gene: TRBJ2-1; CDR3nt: TGTGCCAGCAGCGTAGAAGGGGTCTCCTACAATGAGCAGTTCTTC; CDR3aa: CASSVEGVSYNEQFF
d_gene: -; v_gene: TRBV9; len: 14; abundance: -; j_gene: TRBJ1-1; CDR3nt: TGTGCCAGCAGCGTACCCCCCTCTGACACTGAAGCTTTCTTT; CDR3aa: CASSVPPSDTEAFF
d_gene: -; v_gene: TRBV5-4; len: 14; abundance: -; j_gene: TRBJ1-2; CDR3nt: TGTGCCAGCAGCCAGCAGGGGACCAACTATGGCTACACCTTC; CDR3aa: CASSQQGTNYGYTF
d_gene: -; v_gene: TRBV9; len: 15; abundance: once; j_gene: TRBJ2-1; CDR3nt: TGTGCCAGCAGCACCGGGACTCCTTATTACAATGAGCAGTTCTTC; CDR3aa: CASSTGTPYYNEQFF
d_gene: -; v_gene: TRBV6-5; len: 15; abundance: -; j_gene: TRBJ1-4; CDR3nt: TGTGCCAGCAGACGCAGGGTGGAAACTAATGAAAAACTGTTTTTT; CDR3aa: CASRRRVETNEKLFF
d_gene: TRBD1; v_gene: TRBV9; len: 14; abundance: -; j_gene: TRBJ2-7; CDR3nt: TGTGCCAGCAGCGTAGAGGACAGGGCCTACGAGCAGTACTTC; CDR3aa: CASSVEDRAYEQYF
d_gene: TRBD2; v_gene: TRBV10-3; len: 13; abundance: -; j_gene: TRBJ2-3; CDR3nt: TGTGCCATCAGCGGGGGGATCACAGATACGCAGTATTTT; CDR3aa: CAISGGITDTQYF
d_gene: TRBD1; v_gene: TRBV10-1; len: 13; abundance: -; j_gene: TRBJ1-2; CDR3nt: TGCGCCAGCAGTCCCGGGACAGGGCATGGCTACACCTTC; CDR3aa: CASSPGTGHGYTF
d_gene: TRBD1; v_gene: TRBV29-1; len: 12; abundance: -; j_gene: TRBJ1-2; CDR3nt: TGCAGCGTCGGGGACAGGGCTTATGGCTACACCTTC; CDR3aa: CSVGDRAYGYTF
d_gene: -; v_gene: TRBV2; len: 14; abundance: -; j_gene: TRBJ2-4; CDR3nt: TGTGCCAGCAGTGTTGAGCTAGCCAAAAACATTCAGTACTTC; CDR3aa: CASSVELAKNIQYF
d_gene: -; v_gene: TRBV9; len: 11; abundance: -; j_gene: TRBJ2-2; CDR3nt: TGTGCCAGCAGCGCTACCGGGGAGCTGTTTTTT; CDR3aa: CASSATGELFF
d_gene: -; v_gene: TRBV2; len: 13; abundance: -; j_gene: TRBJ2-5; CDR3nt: TGTGCCAGCAGTGATGACTCTCAAGAGACCCAGTACTTC; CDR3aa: CASSDDSQETQYF
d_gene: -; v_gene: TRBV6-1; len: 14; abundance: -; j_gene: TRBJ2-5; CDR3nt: TGTGCCAGCAGTTTAGTGGGAGTCGTGGAGACCCAGTACTTC; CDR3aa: CASSLVGVVETQYF
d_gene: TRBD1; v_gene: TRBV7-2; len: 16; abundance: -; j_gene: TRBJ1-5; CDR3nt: TGTGCCAGCAGCTCAGGGGGGGGGACAGGGCGTCAGCCCCAGCATTTT; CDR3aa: CASSSGGGTGRQPQHF
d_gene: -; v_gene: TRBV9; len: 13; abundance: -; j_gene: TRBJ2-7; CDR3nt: TGTGCCAGCAGCGTAGCGCCCAGGAACGAGCAGTACTTC; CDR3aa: CASSVAPRNEQYF
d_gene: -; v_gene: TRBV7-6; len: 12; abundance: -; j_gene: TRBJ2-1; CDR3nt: TGTGCCAGCAGCTTAGGCGCGGGAGAGCAGTTCTTC; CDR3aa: CASSLGAGEQFF
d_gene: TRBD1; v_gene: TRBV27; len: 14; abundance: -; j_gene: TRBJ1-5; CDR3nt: TGTGCCAGCAGTTTCAGGGGGAGCAATCAGCCCCAGCATTTT; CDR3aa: CASSFRGSNQPQHF
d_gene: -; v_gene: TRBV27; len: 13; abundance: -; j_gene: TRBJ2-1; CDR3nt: TGTGCCAGCAGTTTAAACAGGGCGAATGAGCAGTTCTTC; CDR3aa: CASSLNRANEQFF
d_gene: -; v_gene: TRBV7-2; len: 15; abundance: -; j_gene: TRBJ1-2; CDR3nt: TGTGCCAGCAGCTTAGGTCGACGGGGAAGCTATGGCTACACCTTC; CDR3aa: CASSLGRRGSYGYTF
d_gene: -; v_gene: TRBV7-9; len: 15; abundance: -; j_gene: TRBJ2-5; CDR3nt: TGTGCCAGCAGCGCCCCGTGGCGGCCTCAAGAGACCCAGTACTTC; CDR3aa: CASSAPWRPQETQYF
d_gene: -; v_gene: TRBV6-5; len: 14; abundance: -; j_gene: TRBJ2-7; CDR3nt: TGTGCCAGCAGGGCGACTAGAACCGCCTACGAGCAGTACTTC; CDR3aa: CASRATRTAYEQYF
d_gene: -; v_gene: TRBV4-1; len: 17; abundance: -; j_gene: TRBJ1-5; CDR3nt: TGCGCCAGCAGCCAAGATCCGGGATGGGATGGCAATCAGCCCCAGCATTTT; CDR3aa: CASSQDPGWDGNQPQHF
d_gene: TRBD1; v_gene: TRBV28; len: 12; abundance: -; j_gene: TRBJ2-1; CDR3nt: TGTGCCAGCAGTATCCGGGACAGGGACCTGTTCTTC; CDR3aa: CASSIRDRDLFF
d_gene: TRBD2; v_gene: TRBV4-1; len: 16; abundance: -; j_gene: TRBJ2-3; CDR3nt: TGCGCCAGCAGCCAGCTGACGGGAGGACTGGCGGATACGCAGTATTTT; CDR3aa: CASSQLTGGLADTQYF
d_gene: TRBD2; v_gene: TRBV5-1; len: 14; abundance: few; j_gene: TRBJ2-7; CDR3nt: TGCGCCAGCAGCTTGGCTCTAGCGGGAGGCGAGCAGTACTTC; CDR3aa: CASSLALAGGEQYF
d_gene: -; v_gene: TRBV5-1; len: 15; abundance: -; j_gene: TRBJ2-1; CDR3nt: TGCGCCAGCAGCTTGGGAGGGAGGGGGTACAATGAGCAGTTCTTC; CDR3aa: CASSLGGRGYNEQFF
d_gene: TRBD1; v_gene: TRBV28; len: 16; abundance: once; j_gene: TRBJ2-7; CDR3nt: TGTGCCAGCAGTTTACTTGGACAGGGGGCGGGTTACGAGCAGTACTTC; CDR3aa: CASSLLGQGAGYEQYF
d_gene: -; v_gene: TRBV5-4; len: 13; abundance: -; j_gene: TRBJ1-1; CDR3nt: TGTGCCAGCAGCTCAGGACAGAACACTGAAGCTTTCTTT; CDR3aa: CASSSGQNTEAFF